Presented here are 9 T cell receptor beta chains from one specimen sequenced in a study of blood T cell repertoires in COVID-19. Produced via immunoSEQ multiplex PCR; TCRdb's table is partial and in-frame only. Of 250,000 to 300,000 clones listed, about 86% are singletons. Sequenced material: peripheral blood. The receptors stem from a woman aged 65 to 85 with COVID-19, enrolled during active disease.

The genes are TRBV15 and TRBJ1-5; TRBD1 might be the D (5 bases). This CDR3 is 15 amino acids long. V dropped 5 bases and J dropped 0 bases, with 11 bases sitting between them. CDR1 LNHNV and CDR2 YYDKDF come from the germline V gene (reference sequence). The CDR3: CATSVGGYSNQPQHF. CDR3 sequence (DNA): TGTGCCACCAGCGTCGGGGGATATAGCAATCAGCCCCAGCATTTT.

CDR3 DNA: TGTGCCAGCAGTTTATCGTTCGGGACTAGCCTCACGTCGGAGTACTTC. Encoded protein: CASSLSFGTSLTSEYF. The chain employs TRBV27 and TRBJ2-5; the match to TRBD2 covers 9 bases. Germline V lookup: CDR1 MNHEY, CDR2 SMNVEV (reference sequence). V shed 0 bases and J 12 bases; nucleotides not matched to a gene: 14. The CDR3 has 16 amino acids.

The J gene is TRBJ2-5, the V gene TRBV30; D ambiguous. V was cut by 3 bases and J by 2 bases, with 16 bases left in between. Germline V gene data show CDR1 as GTSNPN and CDR2 as SVGIG (reference sequence). The CDR3 consists of 15 residues. The CDR3 DNA reads TGTGCCTGGAGGAGACACGGTCTCTCGCAAGAGACCCAGTACTTC. Translated, it gives CAWRRHGLSQETQYF.

DNA for the CDR3: TGTGCCAGTAGTTATAACCTCGGGACAGGGTACTACGAGCAGTACTTC. This encodes CASSYNLGTGYYEQYF. J is TRBJ2-7 and V is TRBV19, with TRBD1 identical over 9 bases. The junction had 11 bases not matched to a gene; V was cut back by 5 bases and J by 3 bases. The CDR3 is 16 amino acids. Germline loops: CDR1 LNHDA, CDR2 SQIVND (reference sequence).

The V call is TRBV10-3, the J call TRBJ1-1; D unresolved. The length of the CDR3 is 15 residues. Germline V lookup: CDR1 ENHRY, CDR2 SYGVKD. V was shortened by 2 bases and J by 1 base, with 11 bases between the two germline ends. The CDR3 sequence: CAISEEARGNTEAFF. CDR3 bases: TGTGCCATCAGTGAGGAGGCCCGGGGGAACACTGAAGCTTTCTTT.

The chain couples TRBV29-1 to TRBJ1-2, with D tentatively TRBD1 (5 bases). The V end was cut by 6 bases, the J end by 4 bases, with 12 bases between. The CDR3 consists of 12 residues. Per germline, CDR1 SQVTM and CDR2 ANQGSEA. The CDR3 region is CSVMDTVYGYTF. Written as DNA, the CDR3 is TGCAGCGTGATGGACACTGTCTATGGCTACACCTTC.

The genes are TRBV24-1 and TRBJ2-3; TRBD1 aligns across 12 bases. Germline V gene lookup returns CDR1 KGHDR and CDR2 SFDVKD. This CDR3 is 18 amino acids long. After removal of 7 bases from V and 2 bases from J, the junction contained 12 bases not matched to a gene. The CDR3 sequence: CATRGSPGTGGNTDTQYF. The CDR3 nucleotides are TGTGCCACCAGGGGGTCCCCCGGGACAGGGGGCAACACAGATACGCAGTATTTT.

This CDR3 reads CASSIVGGEETQYF. The CDR3 nucleotides read TGTGCCAGTAGTATAGTGGGCGGGGAAGAGACCCAGTACTTC. This chain links TRBV19 with TRBJ2-5, with a tentative D call TRBD2 (6 bases). The CDR3 loop spans 14 amino acids. V was clipped by 1 base and J by 3 bases, with 9 bases between them. The germline gives CDR1 LNHDA, CDR2 SQIVND (reference sequence).

The V and J genes are TRBV19 and TRBJ2-7; 9 nucleotides align to TRBD1. The germline V gene has CDR1 LNHDA and CDR2 SQIVND (reference sequence). V dropped 6 bases and J dropped 4; count of bases not matched to a gene: 4. This CDR3 has 13 amino acids. The CDR3, as DNA: TGTGCCAGTAGGCGGACAGGGGTATACGAGCAGTACTTC. Amino acid sequence: CASRRTGVYEQYF.